What follows is one T cell receptor beta chain and its context. The sample is drawn from a study of breast tumors, draining lymph nodes, adjacent tissues. TCRdb re-called the multiplex PCR reads through MiXCR, storing one row per CDR3 protein. Of tens of thousands of distinct CDR3 sequences listed, approximately 30% were seen once; the top ten hold more than 7%. The lymph nodes were axillary draining lymph nodes from breast cancer patients. This CDR3 has 16 residues. The sequence was obtained from a female donor with breast cancer. Some clones in this sample may be carry-over from other donors' samples. Sequencing was performed on axillary lymph node tissue. The chain couples TRBV3-2 to TRBJ2-1; TRBD2, as called in the table, went unchecked against the DNA. TRBV3-2 is a documented pseudogene. The DNA of the CDR3 is TGTGCCAGCGGCCACCTACTGGCGGGAGTCTTTAATGAGCAGTTCTTC. Its protein is CASGHLLAGVFNEQFF.